This record covers a single TCR beta chain. Clones were read by immunoSEQ multiplex PCR, and TCRdb kept only the in-frame ones, dropping some. Of 20,000 to 25,000 clones in the sample, around nine tenths were seen once. Specified treatment: preoperative locoregional IRX-2 cytokine immunotherapy. This specimen comes from a study of preoperative IRX-2 immunotherapy in early breast cancer. The CDR3 loop spans 15 amino acids. V dropped 2 bases and J dropped 3 bases, with 11 bases sitting between them. Germline V lookup: CDR1 MNHNS, CDR2 SASEGT. The rearrangement joins TRBV6-1 to TRBJ1-5; a possible D gene is TRBD1 (5 bases). The TCR originated in a human donor with breast cancer. Material: tumor tissue, obtained after IRX-2 immunotherapy. In DNA, the CDR3 is TGTGCCAGCAGTGAACTGGGACCGAACAATCAGCCCCAGCATTTT. Translating it yields CASSELGPNNQPQHF.